This T cell receptor (beta chain) came from a study of regulatory T cells in long-lasting Graves disease. Time point noted: newly diagnosed GD, antithyroid drugs for less than 3 months. With RNA extracted from PBMCs as input, the TCR library was made. Looked up from germline, CDR1 is DFQATT and CDR2 is SNEGSKA (reference sequence). The CDR3 extends over 14 amino acids. The J segment lost 4 bases and the V segment lost 6 bases, leaving 4 bases of the junction unmatched. Arm-PCR with iRepertoire HTBI primers amplified the CDR3 regions for these TCR beta libraries. TCRdb re-analysed the multiplex PCR reads in MiXCR, keeping a single row per CDR3 protein. The sample consists of roughly 500,000 distinct CDR3 sequences, roughly 14% of them appearing once. This clonotype occurred many times. These data also featured in a second study, about T cells in Graves' hyperthyroidism and ophthalmopathy. This second report adds: Appearing also in blood were most of the thyroid clonotypes expanded above 0.001. Ophthalmopathy got predicted by the model a median roughly six months before its onset.

The TCR originated in a man aged 30 to 39 with Graves disease. This chain joins TRBV20-1 and TRBJ2-1; 12 bases line up with TRBD2. The sequences come from peripheral blood mononuclear cells (PBMCs), collected at new diagnosis, from a patient treated with antithyroid drugs. CDR3 loop: CSAAGTSGYNEQFF. For the CDR3, the DNA is TGCAGTGCAGCCGGGACTAGCGGGTACAATGAGCAGTTCTTC.